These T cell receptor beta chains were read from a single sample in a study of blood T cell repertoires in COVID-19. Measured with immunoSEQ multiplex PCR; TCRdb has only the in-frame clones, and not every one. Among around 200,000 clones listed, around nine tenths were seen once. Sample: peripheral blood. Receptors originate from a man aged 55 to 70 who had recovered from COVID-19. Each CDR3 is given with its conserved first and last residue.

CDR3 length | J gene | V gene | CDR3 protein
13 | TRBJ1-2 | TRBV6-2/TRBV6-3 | CASSLGTVGGYTF
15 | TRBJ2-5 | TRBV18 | CASSPLQTPQETQYF
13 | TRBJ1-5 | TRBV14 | CASSQEGGEPQHF
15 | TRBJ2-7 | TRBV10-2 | CASSETGLISYEQYF
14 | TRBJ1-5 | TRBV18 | CASSPERVGQPQHF
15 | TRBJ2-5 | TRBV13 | CASSLRASGLETQYF
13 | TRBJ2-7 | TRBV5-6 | CASSNQGHGEQYF
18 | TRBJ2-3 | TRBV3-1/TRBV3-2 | CASSPSWGQGSGSDTQYF
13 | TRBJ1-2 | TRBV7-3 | CASSLDPSYGYTF
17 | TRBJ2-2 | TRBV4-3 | CASSQLISGFNTGELFF
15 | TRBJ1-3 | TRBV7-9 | CASSSQGFSGNTIYF
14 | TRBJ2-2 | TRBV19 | CASSGKMSTGELFF
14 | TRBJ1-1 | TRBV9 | CASSKGSLNTEAFF
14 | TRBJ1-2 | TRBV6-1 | CASRAGGSDYGYTF
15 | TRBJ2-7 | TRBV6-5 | CASSYSRISNYEQYF
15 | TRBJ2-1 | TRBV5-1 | CASSVSGVTYNEQFF
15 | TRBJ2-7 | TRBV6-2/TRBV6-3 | CASSGLAGGIYEQYF
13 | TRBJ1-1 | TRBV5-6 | CASSLDRGGEAFF
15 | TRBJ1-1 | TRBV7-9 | CASSIWTGSNTEAFF
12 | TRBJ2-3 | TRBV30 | CAWSQGVDTQYF
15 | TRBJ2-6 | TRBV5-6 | CASAGKSSGANVLTF
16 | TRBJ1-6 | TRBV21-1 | CASSKLGGGRNSPLHF
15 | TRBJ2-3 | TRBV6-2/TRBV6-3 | CASSYGGTVADTQYF
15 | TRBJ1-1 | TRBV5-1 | CASSKDSGLNTEAFF
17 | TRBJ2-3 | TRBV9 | CASSDPLAGDITDTQYF
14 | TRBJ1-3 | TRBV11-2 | CASSLGSSGNTIYF
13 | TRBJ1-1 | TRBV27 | CASSRTVNTEAFF
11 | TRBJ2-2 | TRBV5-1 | CASRETGELFF
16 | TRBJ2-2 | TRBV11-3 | CASSSTSGGNTGELFF
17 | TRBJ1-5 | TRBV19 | CASSIWQGVGTHQPQHF
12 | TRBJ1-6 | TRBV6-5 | CASTAGYSPLHF
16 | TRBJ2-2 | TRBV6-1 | CASSGTSGRRTGELFF
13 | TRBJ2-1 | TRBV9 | CASSVQTLNEQFF
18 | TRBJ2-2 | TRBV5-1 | CASSGGLAGAGHTGELFF
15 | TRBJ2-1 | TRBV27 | CASSLAGSGYNEQFF
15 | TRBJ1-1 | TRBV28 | CASSPSDRGYTEAFF
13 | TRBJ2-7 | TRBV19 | CASSIRELNEQYF
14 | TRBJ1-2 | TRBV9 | CASSVVQGGYGYTF
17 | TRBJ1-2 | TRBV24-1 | CATSDSTGTGDRYGYTF
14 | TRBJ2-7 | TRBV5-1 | CASSLSGGRYEQYF
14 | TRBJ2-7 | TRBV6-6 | CASSTRLYSYEQYF
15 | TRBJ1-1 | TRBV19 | CASSIGTGIDTEAFF
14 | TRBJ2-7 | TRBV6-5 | CASSNSGDNYEQYF